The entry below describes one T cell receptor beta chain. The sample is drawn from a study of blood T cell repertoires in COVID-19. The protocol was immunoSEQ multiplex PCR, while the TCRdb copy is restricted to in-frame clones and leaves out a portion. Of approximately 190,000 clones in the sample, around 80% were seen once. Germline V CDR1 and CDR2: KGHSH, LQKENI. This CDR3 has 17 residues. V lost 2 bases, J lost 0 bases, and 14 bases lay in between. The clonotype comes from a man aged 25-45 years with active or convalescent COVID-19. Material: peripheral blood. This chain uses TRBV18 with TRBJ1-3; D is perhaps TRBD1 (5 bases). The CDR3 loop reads CASSPSSGLISGNTIYF. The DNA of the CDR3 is TGTGCCAGCTCACCATCCTCGGGACTGATCTCTGGAAACACCATATATTTT.